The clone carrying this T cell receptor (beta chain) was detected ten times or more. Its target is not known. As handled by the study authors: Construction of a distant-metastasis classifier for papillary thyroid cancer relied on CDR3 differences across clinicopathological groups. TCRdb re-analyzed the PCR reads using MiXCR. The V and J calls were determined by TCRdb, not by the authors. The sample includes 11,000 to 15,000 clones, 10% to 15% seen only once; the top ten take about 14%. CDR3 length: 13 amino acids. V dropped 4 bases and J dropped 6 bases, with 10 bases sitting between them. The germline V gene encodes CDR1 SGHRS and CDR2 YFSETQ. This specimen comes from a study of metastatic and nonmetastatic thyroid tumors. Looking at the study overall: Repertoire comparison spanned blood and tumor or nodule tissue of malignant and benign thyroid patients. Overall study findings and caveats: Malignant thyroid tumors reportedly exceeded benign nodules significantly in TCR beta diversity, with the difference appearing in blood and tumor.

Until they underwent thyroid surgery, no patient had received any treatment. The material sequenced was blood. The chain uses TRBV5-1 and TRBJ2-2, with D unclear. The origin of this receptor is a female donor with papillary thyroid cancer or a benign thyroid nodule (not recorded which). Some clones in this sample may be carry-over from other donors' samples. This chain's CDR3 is CASSPAEAGELFF. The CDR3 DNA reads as TGCGCCAGCAGCCCCGCAGAGGCCGGGGAGCTGTTTTTT.